Shown below are 17 T cell receptor beta chains from a single sample sequenced in a study of OX40 agonist ivuxolimab in advanced cancers. Clones were sequenced by immunoSEQ multiplex PCR, and TCRdb holds only the in-frame ones, with some missing. Of fewer than 40,000 clones in the sample, around 80% are singletons; the top ten hold around a tenth. This specimen was CD4+ or CD8+ T cells sorted from blood, taken in a trial of the OX40 agonist ivuxolimab. The receptor set was obtained from an adult with an advanced solid tumor such as melanoma, head and neck, liver or kidney cancer.

This clone came up once. This rearrangement joins TRBV14 to TRBJ2-5; D uncertain. The CDR3 length is 16 residues. Germline V gene lookup returns CDR1 SGHDN and CDR2 FVKESK. With 1 base removed from V and 1 base from J, the gap between germline ends came to 13 bases. Written as DNA, the CDR3 is TGTGCCAGCAGCCAAGGATTTCTACAAACCCAAGAGACCCAGTACTTC. Translating it yields CASSQGFLQTQETQYF.

The chain recombines TRBV21-1 with TRBJ2-1; the table's D call, TRBD2, was not checked against the DNA. TRBV21-1 is tagged as a pseudogene. The CDR3 spans 16 residues. The CDR3 is CASSNTLAGLKNEQFF. CDR3 coding DNA: TGTGCCAGCAGCAATACACTAGCGGGATTGAAAAATGAGCAGTTCTTC.

The V and J genes are TRBV18 and TRBJ2-5, with D perhaps matching TRBD1 (6 bases). CDR3 length: 13 residues. Germline values: CDR1 KGHSH, CDR2 LQKENI. The V end lost 2 bases, the J end lost 9 bases, and 13 bases lay between the germline ends. In DNA, the CDR3 is TGTGCCAGCTCACCATCAGGGGTCGAGGCCCAGTACTTC. Its translation: CASSPSGVEAQYF. The full variable domain, in which reference TRBV18 and TRBJ2-5 provide the parts outside the CDR3, is NAGVMQNPRHLVRRRGQEARLRCSPMKGHSHVYWYRQLPEEGLKFMVYLQKENIIDESGMPKERFSAEFPKEGPSILRIQQVVRGDSAAYFCASSPSGVEAQYFGPGTRLLVL.

The chain combines TRBV5-1 with TRBJ2-3, with unresolved D. Trimming cost V 2 bases and J 5 bases, with 6 bases left between them. Germline V CDR1 and CDR2: SGHRS, YFSETQ. The CDR3 extends over 12 amino acids. The CDR3 loop is CASSLTLDTQYF. The CDR3 nucleotides are TGCGCCAGCAGCTTAACACTAGATACGCAGTATTTT.

The chain joins TRBV7-9 to TRBJ2-7; maybe TRBD2 (6 bases). With 1 base removed from V and 2 bases from J, the gap between germline ends came to 9 bases. CDR1 is SEHNR and CDR2 is FQNEAQ in the germline V gene (reference sequence). This CDR3 spans 14 amino acids. The CDR3 nucleotides are TGTGCCAGCAGCTTAGATCCTAGCGCCTACGAGCAGTACTTC. Translation: CASSLDPSAYEQYF.

Within the sample, this clone is medium-sized. The gene calls are TRBV2 and TRBJ1-3; weak D call: TRBD1 (5 bases). V was pared by 5 bases and J by 1 base, with 9 bases between. This CDR3 is 14 amino acids long. Germline V gene data show CDR1 as SNHLY and CDR2 as FYNNEI. Here the CDR3 reads CASSLQGSGNTIYF. The CDR3 DNA reads TGTGCCAGCAGTCTTCAGGGTTCTGGAAACACCATATATTTT.

V usage is TRBV7-9 and J usage is TRBJ2-6, with a tentative D call TRBD2 (5 bases). The CDR3 covers 18 residues. Trimming pared 5 bases from V and 0 bases from J, leaving 17 bases between. From germline, CDR1 is SEHNR and CDR2 FQNEAQ (reference sequence). The CDR3 spells CASSQARGGSSGANVLTF. The CDR3 bases are TGTGCCAGCAGCCAGGCCCGGGGTGGAAGCTCTGGGGCCAACGTCCTGACTTTC.

This clone occurred once. The rearrangement uses TRBV7-9 and TRBJ2-7, with D tentatively TRBD1 or TRBD2 (5 bases each). Trimming took 5 bases from V and 3 from J, leaving 11 bases between them. CDR3 length: 13 residues. In germline, CDR1 is SEHNR, CDR2 FQNEAQ (reference sequence). The CDR3 loop reads CASSTGRNYEQYF. Written as DNA, the CDR3 is TGTGCCAGCAGCACGGGACGAAACTACGAGCAGTACTTC.

The chain combines TRBV7-2 with TRBJ1-1; TRBD1 might be the D (5 bases). The V end lost 5 bases, the J end lost 1 base, and 8 bases lay between the germline ends. The CDR3 contains 13 residues. Germline lookup yields CDR1 SGHTA and CDR2 FQGNSA. Here the CDR3 DNA reads TGTGCCAGCAGCGCGGGGCCGAACACTGAAGCTTTCTTT. Protein: CASSAGPNTEAFF.

This clone was observed a few times. V is TRBV6-5 and J is TRBJ1-6, with TRBD1 identical over 8 bases. Germline CDR1 is MNHEY and CDR2 is SVGAGI. This CDR3 has 13 residues. The ends lost 5 bases at V and 9 bases at J; junction bases unmatched: 3. CDR3 region: CASSIDRGSPLHF. As DNA, the CDR3 is TGTGCCAGCAGTATTGACAGGGGTTCACCCCTCCACTTT.

DNA for the CDR3: TGCGCCAGCAGCTTAAAGCCAGGGGAAAACAATGAGCAGTTCTTC. It codes for CASSLKPGENNEQFF. The chain combines TRBV5-1 with TRBJ2-1; possibly TRBD1 for D (6 bases). Per the germline V gene, CDR1 is SGHRS and CDR2 is YFSETQ. This CDR3 comprises 15 residues. Trimming removed 2 bases at V and 5 bases at J, with 14 bases between.

The V call is TRBV30, the J call TRBJ1-2, with D possibly TRBD1 on 5 matching bases. Germline-derived CDR1 and CDR2 are GTSNPN and SVGIG (reference sequence). This CDR3 region has 11 residues. V shed 6 bases and J shed 2 bases, with 7 bases lying between them. The CDR3 nucleotides are TGTGCCTGTTCAGGGAACTATGGCTACACCTTC. This translates into CACSGNYGYTF.

The rearrangement uses TRBV6-1 and TRBJ1-1; unclear D gene. Germline loops: CDR1 MNHNS, CDR2 SASEGT. The CDR3 extends over 14 amino acids. V gave up 4 bases and J gave up 1 base, with 10 bases separating them. In DNA, the CDR3 is TGTGCCAGCAGTGGGTACAGTCAGAACACTGAAGCTTTCTTT. As protein: CASSGYSQNTEAFF.

Comments on this clone: The junction does not match germline at one end; this may be a read error. The CDR3 loop reads CASSHPGVGTGELFF. The CDR3 DNA is TGCGCCAGCAGCCATCCAGGCGTCGGCACCGGGGAGCTGTTTTTT. This chain connects TRBV9 to TRBJ2-2; D gene ambiguous. The germline V gene has CDR1 SGDLS and CDR2 YYNGEE. This CDR3 contains 15 residues.

The rearrangement links TRBV7-8 to TRBJ2-1, with a tentative D call TRBD1 (6 bases). Trimming stripped 0 bases from V and 6 bases from J, with 12 bases between. This CDR3 is 15 amino acids long. Germline assignment: CDR1 SGHVS and CDR2 FQNEAQ. The CDR3, as DNA: TGTGCCAGCAGCTTAGCGCGGGCAGGGGCCAATGAGCAGTTCTTC. Translation gives CASSLARAGANEQFF.

The J gene is TRBJ1-6, the V gene TRBV7-9, with TRBD1 as a possible D gene (6 bases). Germline V gives CDR1 SEHNR, CDR2 FQNEAQ (reference sequence). Trimming took 5 bases from V and 17 from J, leaving 22 bases between them. The CDR3 totals 14 residues. CDR3 in amino acids: CASSRTADPSPFHF. CDR3 DNA: TGTGCCAGCAGCAGGACAGCAGACCCGAGCCCCTTCCACTTT.

This clone was detected only once. The chain joins TRBV19 to TRBJ1-1; D gene unclear. Germline values: CDR1 LNHDA, CDR2 SQIVND (reference sequence). The CDR3 has 13 residues. Trimming took 0 bases from V and 3 from J, leaving 5 bases between them. The CDR3 loop is CASSIEDYTEAFF. The DNA for the CDR3 is TGTGCCAGTAGTATAGAGGATTACACTGAAGCTTTCTTT.